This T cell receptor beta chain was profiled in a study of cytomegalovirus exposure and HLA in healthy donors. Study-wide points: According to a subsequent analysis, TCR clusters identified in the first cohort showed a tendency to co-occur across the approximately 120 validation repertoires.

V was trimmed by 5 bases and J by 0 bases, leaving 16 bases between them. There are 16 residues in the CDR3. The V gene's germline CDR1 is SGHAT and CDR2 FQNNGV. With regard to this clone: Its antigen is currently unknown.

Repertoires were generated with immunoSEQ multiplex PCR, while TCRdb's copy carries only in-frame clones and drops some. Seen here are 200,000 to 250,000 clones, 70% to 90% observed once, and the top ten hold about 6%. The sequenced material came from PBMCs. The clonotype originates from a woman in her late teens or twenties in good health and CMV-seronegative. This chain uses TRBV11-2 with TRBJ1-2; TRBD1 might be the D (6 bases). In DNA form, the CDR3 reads TGTGCCAGCAGCGCAGGACAGACAACTTCTAACTATGGCTACACCTTC. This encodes CASSAGQTTSNYGYTF.